The clone carrying this T cell receptor (beta chain) was counted many times. The antigen is undetermined. The data were obtained in a study of CD8 T cells in ankylosing spondylitis. Points from the study as a whole: Within matched ankylosing spondylitis synovial fluid, disease-linked clones were reportedly significantly enriched. As for the disease-linked clones, they showed a CD8+ phenotype and occurred at relatively low frequencies in peripheral blood. Ankylosing spondylitis blood seemed to carry a telltale TCR beta motif made of fewer than ten highly homologous variants.

Quantitative 5'-RACE with molecular barcodes was used to make the TCR beta libraries. One entry per CDR3 protein results from TCRdb running MiXCR on the 5' RACE reads. The sample records 200,000 to 250,000 distinct CDR3 sequences, around 10% being singletons. V was trimmed by 3 bases and J by 4 bases, leaving 10 bases between them. This CDR3 is 13 amino acids long. Germline-derived CDR1 and CDR2 are MGHDK and SYGVNS. The clonotype was recovered from a male donor with ankylosing spondylitis or in good health (not recorded which). This chain joins TRBV25-1 and TRBJ2-7; tentative D call: TRBD2 (5 bases). The sequenced material came from blood, either unsorted or a sorted T cell fraction (not recorded which). CDR3 sequence reads: CASSDHTRYEQYF. The CDR3 nucleotides are TGTGCCAGCAGTGACCATACTAGGTACGAGCAGTACTTC.